Listed below are T cell receptor beta chains from one sample, sequenced in a study of tumor and adjacent non-tumor tissue in lung cancer. TCRdb fed the multiplex PCR reads into MiXCR, producing one record per CDR3 protein. Counted here are approximately 75,000 distinct CDR3 sequences, under 85% occurring once; the ten biggest clones make up less than 15%. Input material: lung tumor tissue. Source of these receptors: a woman in her 50s with non-small cell lung cancer. Each CDR3 is given with its conserved first and last residue. Fields, in order: D gene, V gene, J gene, clone size, CDR3 protein, CDR3 DNA. The D gene is left open where the match is weak. Only some rows state a clone size, as once, few, many or a class for expanded clones.

NA	TRBV29-1	TRBJ2-7	few	CSVTGTGPYKQYF	TGCAGCGTTACAGGGACTGGCCCCTACAAGCAGTACTTC
TRBD1	TRBV20-1	TRBJ1-2	NA	CSATRDRPNCGYTF	TGCAGTGCTACCCGGGACAGGCCGAATTGTGGCTACACCTTC
NA	TRBV6-1	TRBJ1-5	NA	CASNPRADGYQSQHF	TGTGCCAGCAACCCTCGGGCGGACGGTTATCAGTCCCAGCATTTT
NA	TRBV6-5	TRBJ2-5	NA	CTSSHNGETQYF	TGTACCAGCAGTCACAATGGGGAGACCCAGTACTTC
NA	TRBV6-1	TRBJ2-7	NA	CANRENPRAHPYEQNF	TGTGCCAACAGAGAAAATCCCCGTGCCCACCCCTACGAGCAGAACTTC
NA	TRBV12-3/TRBV12-4	TRBJ2-1	NA	CASSLAWGNEQFF	TGTGCCAGCAGTCTAGCGTGGGGCAATGAGCAGTTCTTC
NA	TRBV28	TRBJ2-4	many	CASSFKGGGNIQYF	TGTGCCAGCAGTTTTAAGGGGGGTGGCAACATTCAGTACTTC
NA	TRBV12-3/TRBV12-4	TRBJ2-3	once	CASSIRQGPDRQYF	TGTGCCAGCAGTATCAGGCAGGGTCCAGATAGGCAGTATTTT
TRBD2	TRBV20-1	TRBJ2-1	many	CRGLAGNNEQFF	TGCAGAGGACTAGCGGGGAACAATGAGCAGTTCTTC
NA	TRBV6-1	TRBJ1-1	NA	CASSRGVTREYTEAYF	TGTGCCAGCAGTAGGGGAGTGACAAGGGAATACACTGAAGCTTACTTT
NA	TRBV29-1	TRBJ1-1	many	CSVQVTNTEAFF	TGCAGCGTTCAGGTGACGAACACTGAAGCTTTCTTT
NA	TRBV30	TRBJ2-7	NA	CARSKIGTGRNEQYF	TGTGCCAGGAGTAAAATAGGAACAGGGCGGAACGAGCAGTACTTC
NA	TRBV6-5	TRBJ2-2	NA	CSSSCLGQPNTGELFF	TGTTCCAGCAGTTGTCTGGGACAACCGAACACCGGGGAGCTGTTTTTT
NA	TRBV6-2/TRBV6-3	TRBJ2-1	NA	CASNRSWAGDNEQFF	TGTGCCAGCAATCGCTCCTGGGCTGGAGACAATGAGCAGTTCTTC
NA	TRBV6-1	TRBJ2-5	NA	CASVPFSSGNQETQYF	TGTGCCAGCGTTCCGTTTAGCAGCGGCAACCAAGAGACCCAGTACTTC
NA	TRBV12-3/TRBV12-4	TRBJ1-3	NA	CASSPPVNLGGNTIYF	TGTGCCAGCAGTCCCCCGGTGAACCTAGGGGGAAACACCATATATTTT
NA	TRBV12-5	TRBJ2-3	NA	CARGYGSIDTQYF	TGTGCTAGGGGCTACGGGAGTATCGATACGCAGTATTTT
TRBD2	TRBV11-3	TRBJ2-3	NA	CASTLGRRENVDTQYF	TGTGCCAGCACCTTAGGACGGCGGGAGAATGTAGATACGCAGTATTTT
NA	TRBV29-1	TRBJ2-5	once	CSVEAPRGSHETQYF	TGCAGCGTTGAAGCCCCTCGCGGGTCCCATGAGACCCAGTACTTC
TRBD1	TRBV10-3	TRBJ1-1	many	CAIARGLNTEAFF	TGTGCCATCGCGAGGGGGCTGAACACTGAAGCTTTCTTT
TRBD2	TRBV6-5	TRBJ2-7	NA	CVSRLAGERRYEQYF	TGTGTCAGCAGGTTAGCGGGAGAGAGAAGATACGAGCAGTACTTC
NA	TRBV20-1	TRBJ2-3	once	CSARDCTDTQYF	TGCAGTGCTAGAGATTGCACAGATACGCAGTATTTT
NA	TRBV16	TRBJ1-5	many	CASSQSSGVQPQHF	TGTGCCAGCAGCCAATCATCAGGGGTCCAGCCCCAGCATTTT
NA	TRBV6-2/TRBV6-3	TRBJ1-1	once	CANSADSPRAFF	TGTGCCAATAGCGCGGACAGCCCCAGGGCTTTCTTT
TRBD1	TRBV28	TRBJ2-7	once	CTSRRQGNTYEQYF	TGTACCAGCCGTAGACAGGGAAACACCTACGAGCAGTATTTC
NA	TRBV29-1	TRBJ2-1	NA	CSVTWATNNEQFF	TGTAGCGTCACCTGGGCTACGAACAATGAGCAGTTCTTC
NA	TRBV6-5	TRBJ2-7	NA	CASSYGYELYF	TGTGCCAGCAGTTACGGGTACGAACTGTACTTC
TRBD2	TRBV6-2/TRBV6-3	TRBJ2-2	NA	CASSSRTSGRRTGDLLF	TGTGCCAGCAGTTCCCGGACTAGCGGGAGGAGGACCGGGGATCTGCTTTTT
NA	TRBV10-2	TRBJ2-3	NA	CASSSANTQYF	TGCGCCAGCAGCAGCGCAAATACGCAGTATTTT
NA	TRBV28	TRBJ1-6	many	CASSYSYNSPLHF	TGTGCCAGCAGTTACAGTTATAATTCACCCCTCCACTTT
NA	TRBV10-3	TRBJ2-7	NA	CVSEGTDGYEQYF	TGTGTCTCTGAGGGGACGGACGGGTACGAGCAATACTTC
TRBD2	TRBV5-4	TRBJ2-6	NA	CASSKGLAGGGGVNVLTF	TGTGCCAGCAGCAAGGGACTAGCGGGAGGAGGTGGGGTCAACGTCCTGACTTTC
NA	TRBV29-1	TRBJ2-7	NA	CSVEITSQKTYEQYF	TGCAGCGTTGAGATCACATCACAGAAAACCTACGAGCAGTACTTC
NA	TRBV5-8	TRBJ2-3	few	CASSFGLELTETQYF	TGTGCCAGCAGCTTCGGGCTAGAGTTGACTGAGACGCAGTATTTT
NA	TRBV6-2/TRBV6-3	TRBJ2-1	NA	CASRRAGVTSYNEQFF	TGTGCCAGCAGGCGGGCTGGGGTGACGTCCTACAATGAGCAGTTCTTC
NA	TRBV6-6	TRBJ2-2	NA	CASSKDTNTGGLFF	TGTGCCAGTAGCAAGGACACTAACACCGGGGGGCTGTTTTTT
NA	TRBV7-3	TRBJ2-7	NA	CVSSLSGLDEQYF	TGTGTCAGCAGCTTAAGCGGACTTGACGAGCAGTACTTC
TRBD1	TRBV6-5	TRBJ1-5	NA	CASSFAGGGQPQHF	TGTGCCAGTAGCTTTGCAGGGGGCGGGCAGCCCCAGCATTTT
NA	TRBV11-3	TRBJ2-2	NA	CDSSWGSQATAVLFF	TGTGACAGCAGCTGGGGGAGTCAGGCCACCGCGGTGCTGTTTTTT
TRBD1	TRBV29-1	TRBJ1-1	NA	CDVGGGQDITEAFF	TGCGACGTTGGGGGGGGACAGGACATCACTGAAGCTTTCTTT
TRBD1	TRBV28	TRBJ1-3	NA	CASSFGTDSGNTIYF	TGTGCCAGCAGCTTCGGGACAGACTCTGGAAACACCATATATTTT
TRBD1	TRBV5-8	TRBJ2-7	many	CASSPSSGTATYEQYF	TGTGCCAGCAGCCCTTCTTCCGGGACAGCCACCTACGAGCAGTACTTC
NA	TRBV10-2	TRBJ2-3	NA	CASSDVNTQYF	TGCGCCAGCAGTGACGTAAATACGCAGTATTTT
NA	TRBV20-1	TRBJ1-2	NA	CSARVRGGNYGHTF	TGCAGTGCTAGGGTGCGGGGAGGTAATTATGGCCACACCTTC
NA	TRBV10-2	TRBJ2-3	NA	CATKSSESGDTQYF	TGCGCCACTAAGAGTAGCGAGAGTGGCGATACGCAGTATTTT
TRBD1	TRBV7-9	TRBJ2-2	NA	CVSQGANTGELFF	TGTGTCAGTCAGGGGGCGAACACCGGGGAGCTGTTTTTT
NA	TRBV7-9	TRBJ2-1	NA	CASSSSLDYNNEQFF	TGTGCCAGCAGCTCAAGCTTGGACTACAACAATGAGCAGTTCTTC
NA	TRBV5-6	TRBJ1-5	medium-sized	CASSLGQGDQPQHF	TGTGCCAGCAGCTTGGGGCAGGGTGACCAGCCCCAGCATTTT
NA	TRBV4-1	TRBJ1-5	NA	CASNQDELRCQPQHF	TGCGCCAGCAACCAAGATGAACTACGGTGTCAGCCCCAGCATTTT
TRBD1	TRBV19	TRBJ2-6	NA	CARSGDRAGSEANVLTF	TGTGCCAGAAGTGGGGACAGGGCGGGATCTGAGGCCAATGTCCTGACTTTC
NA	TRBV5-4	TRBJ2-1	NA	CASSSPAGNDRFF	TGTGCCAGCAGCTCTCCGGCGGGCAATGACCGGTTCTTC
NA	TRBV10-2	TRBJ2-3	NA	CASSGGEGRDIDTQYF	TGCGCTAGCAGCGGAGGGGAGGGCCGGGACATAGATACGCAGTATTTT
NA	TRBV20-1	TRBJ1-5	many	CSASRGDSNQPQHF	TGCAGTGCTAGCCGGGGTGATAGCAATCAGCCCCAGCATTTT
TRBD1	TRBV4-1	TRBJ2-5	NA	CASSRRWDRGWAAPETQYF	TGCGCCAGCAGCCGGCGTTGGGACAGAGGATGGGCAGCCCCAGAGACCCAGTACTTC
NA	TRBV18	TRBJ2-7	NA	CASSPPISGSYEHYF	TGTGCCAGCTCACCACCGATCTCAGGCTCCTACGAGCACTACTTC
TRBD1	TRBV4-1	TRBJ2-7	NA	CASSPSRDRGIYEQYF	TGCGCCAGCAGCCCCTCCCGGGACAGGGGTATCTACGAACAGTACTTC
NA	TRBV5-1	TRBJ1-2	NA	CASSLAVGGATDSGYTF	TGCGCCAGCAGCTTGGCGGTTGGGGGGGCCACGGATAGTGGCTACACCTTC
TRBD2	TRBV5-4	TRBJ2-2	NA	CVSSMGLYNTGELFF	TGTGTCAGCTCCATGGGACTATATAACACCGGGGAGCTGTTTTTT
TRBD2	TRBV6-6	TRBJ2-2	few	CASFSGRETGELFF	TGTGCCAGCTTCAGCGGGAGGGAAACTGGGGAGCTGTTTTTT
NA	TRBV5-4	TRBJ2-6	many	CASSSKDGPSGANVLTF	TGTGCCAGCAGCTCCAAAGACGGACCCTCTGGGGCCAACGTCCTGACTTTC